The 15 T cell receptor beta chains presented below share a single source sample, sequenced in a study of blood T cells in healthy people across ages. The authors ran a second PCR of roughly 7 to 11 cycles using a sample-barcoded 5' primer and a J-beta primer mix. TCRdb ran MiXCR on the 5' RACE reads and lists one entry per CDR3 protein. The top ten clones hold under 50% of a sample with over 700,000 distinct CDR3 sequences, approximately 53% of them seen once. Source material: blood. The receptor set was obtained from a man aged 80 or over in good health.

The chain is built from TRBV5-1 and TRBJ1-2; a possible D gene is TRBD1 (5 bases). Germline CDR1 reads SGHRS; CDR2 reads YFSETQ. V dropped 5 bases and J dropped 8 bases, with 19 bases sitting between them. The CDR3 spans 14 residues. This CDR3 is CASRSWNGAGGYTF. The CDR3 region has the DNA TGCGCCAGCAGATCTTGGAACGGGGCGGGAGGCTACACCTTC.

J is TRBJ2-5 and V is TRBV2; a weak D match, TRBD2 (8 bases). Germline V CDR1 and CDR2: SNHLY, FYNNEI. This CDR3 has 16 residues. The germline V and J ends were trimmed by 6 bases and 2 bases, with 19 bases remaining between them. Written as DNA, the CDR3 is TGTGCCAGCAGGGACAGGCGAGCGGGAGCTCAAGAGACCCAGTACTTC. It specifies CASRDRRAGAQETQYF.

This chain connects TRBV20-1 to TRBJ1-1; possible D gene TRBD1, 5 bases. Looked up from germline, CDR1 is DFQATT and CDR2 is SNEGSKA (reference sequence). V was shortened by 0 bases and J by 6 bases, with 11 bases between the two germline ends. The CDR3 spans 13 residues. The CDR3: CSARDDQGAEAFF. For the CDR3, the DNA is TGCAGTGCTAGAGATGATCAGGGTGCTGAAGCTTTCTTT.

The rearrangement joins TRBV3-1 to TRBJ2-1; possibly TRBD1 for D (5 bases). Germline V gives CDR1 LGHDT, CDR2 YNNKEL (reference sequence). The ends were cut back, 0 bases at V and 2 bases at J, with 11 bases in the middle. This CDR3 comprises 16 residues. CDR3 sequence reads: CASSQDLGEPYNEQFF. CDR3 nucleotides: TGTGCCAGCAGCCAAGATTTAGGGGAACCCTACAATGAGCAGTTCTTC.

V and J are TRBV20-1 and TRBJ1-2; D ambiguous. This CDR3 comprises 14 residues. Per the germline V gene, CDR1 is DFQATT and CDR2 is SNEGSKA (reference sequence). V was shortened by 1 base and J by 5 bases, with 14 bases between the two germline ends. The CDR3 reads CSARAHRALYGYTF. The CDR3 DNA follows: TGCAGTGCTAGAGCCCACCGGGCCCTATATGGCTACACCTTC.

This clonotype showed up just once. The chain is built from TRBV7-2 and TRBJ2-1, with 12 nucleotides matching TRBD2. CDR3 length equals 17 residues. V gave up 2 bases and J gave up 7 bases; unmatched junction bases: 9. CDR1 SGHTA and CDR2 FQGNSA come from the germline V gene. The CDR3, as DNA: TGTGCCAGCAGCTTAACCCCAACTAGCGGGAGGAGGAATGAGCAGTTCTTC. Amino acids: CASSLTPTSGRRNEQFF.

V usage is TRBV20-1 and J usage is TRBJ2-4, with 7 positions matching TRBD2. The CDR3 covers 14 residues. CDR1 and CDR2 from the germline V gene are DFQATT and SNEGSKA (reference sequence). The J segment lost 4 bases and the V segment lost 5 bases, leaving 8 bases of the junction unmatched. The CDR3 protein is CSASGGISKNIQYF. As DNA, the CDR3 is TGCAGTGCTTCCGGGGGGATTTCGAAAAACATTCAGTACTTC.

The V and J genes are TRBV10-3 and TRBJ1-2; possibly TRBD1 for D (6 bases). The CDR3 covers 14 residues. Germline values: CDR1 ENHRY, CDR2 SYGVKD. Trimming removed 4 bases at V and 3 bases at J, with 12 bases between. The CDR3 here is CAISGHAGDYGYTF. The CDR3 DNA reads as TGTGCCATCAGTGGTCACGCAGGGGACTATGGCTACACCTTC.

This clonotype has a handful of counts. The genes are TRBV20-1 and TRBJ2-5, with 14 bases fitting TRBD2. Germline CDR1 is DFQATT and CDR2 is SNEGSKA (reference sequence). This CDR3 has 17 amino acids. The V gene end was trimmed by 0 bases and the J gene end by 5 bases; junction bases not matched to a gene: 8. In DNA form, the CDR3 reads TGCAGTGCTAGAGATGGGGGACTAGCGGGAGCGAGCGAGACCCAGTACTTC. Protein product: CSARDGGLAGASETQYF.

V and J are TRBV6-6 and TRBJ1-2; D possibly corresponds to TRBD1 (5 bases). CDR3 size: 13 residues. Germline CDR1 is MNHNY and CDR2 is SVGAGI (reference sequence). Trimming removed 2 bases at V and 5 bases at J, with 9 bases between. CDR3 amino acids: CASSYKQEYGYTF. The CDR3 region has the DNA TGTGCCAGCAGTTACAAACAGGAATATGGCTACACCTTC.

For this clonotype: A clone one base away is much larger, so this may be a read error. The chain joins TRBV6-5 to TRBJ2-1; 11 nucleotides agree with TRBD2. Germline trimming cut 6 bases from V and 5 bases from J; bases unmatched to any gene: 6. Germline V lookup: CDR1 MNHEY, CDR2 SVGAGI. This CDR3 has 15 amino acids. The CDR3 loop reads CASSQTSGSHNEQFF. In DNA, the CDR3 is TGTGCCAGCAGCCAAACTAGCGGGAGTCACAATGAGCAGTTCTTC.

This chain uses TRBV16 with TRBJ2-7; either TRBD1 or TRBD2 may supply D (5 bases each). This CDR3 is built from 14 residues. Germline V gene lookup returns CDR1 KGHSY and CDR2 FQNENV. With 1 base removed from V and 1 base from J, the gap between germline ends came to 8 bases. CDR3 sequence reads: CASSQFGGSYEQYF. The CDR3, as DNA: TGTGCCAGCAGCCAATTTGGGGGTTCCTACGAGCAGTACTTC.

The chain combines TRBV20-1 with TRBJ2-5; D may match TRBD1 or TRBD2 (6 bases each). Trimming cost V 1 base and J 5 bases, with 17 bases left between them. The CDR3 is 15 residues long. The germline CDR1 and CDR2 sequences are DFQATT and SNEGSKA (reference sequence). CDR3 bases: TGCAGTGCTAGAGCCCTGAAGGGGGGTTGGGAGACCCAGTACTTC. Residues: CSARALKGGWETQYF.

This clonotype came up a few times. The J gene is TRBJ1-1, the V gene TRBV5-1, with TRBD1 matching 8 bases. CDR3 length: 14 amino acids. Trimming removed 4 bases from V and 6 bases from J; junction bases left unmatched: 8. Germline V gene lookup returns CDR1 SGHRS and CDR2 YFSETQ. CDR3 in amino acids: CASSGGQGSAEAFF. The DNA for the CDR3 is TGCGCCAGCAGCGGCGGACAGGGTAGCGCTGAAGCTTTCTTT.

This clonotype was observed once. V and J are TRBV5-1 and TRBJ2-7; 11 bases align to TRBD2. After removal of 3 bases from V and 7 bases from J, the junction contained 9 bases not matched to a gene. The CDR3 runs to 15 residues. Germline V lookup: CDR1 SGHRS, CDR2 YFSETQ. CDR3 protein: CASSSGLADKGEQYF. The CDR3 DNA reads TGCGCCAGCAGCTCGGGACTAGCGGATAAGGGTGAGCAGTACTTC.